This is a list of T cell receptor beta chains from one sample in a study of T cell changes during pregnancy in multiple sclerosis. Repertoires were generated with immunoSEQ multiplex PCR, while TCRdb's copy carries only in-frame clones and drops some. The repertoire holds nearly 80,000 clones, with around 90% as singletons. Sequencing was performed on CD4+ T cells from peripheral blood mononuclear cells, taken before pregnancy. These receptors came from a female donor with multiple sclerosis, enrolled in a pregnancy study. Each CDR3 is given without its conserved first and last residue.

j_call v_call cdr3_aa
TRBJ1-1 TRBV29-1 SVEVRRDRTEAF
TRBJ2-1 TRBV19 ASSLAESSYNEQF
TRBJ2-1 TRBV5-1 ASSYLGLAGGLYNEQF
TRBJ2-1 TRBV7-8 ASSTGAAGRAYNEQF
TRBJ1-1 TRBV4-1 ASSQDLRGNTEAF
TRBJ1-3 TRBV7-9 ASSLASRLSGNTIY
TRBJ1-1 TRBV7-2 ASSLSYGNTEAF
TRBJ1-2 TRBV30 AWSPPYPT
TRBJ1-2 TRBV6-5 ASSYEGRYGYT
TRBJ2-2 TRBV11-2 ASSLRGGQGNTGELF
TRBJ1-2 TRBV2 ASTRTGEANYGYT
TRBJ2-3 TRBV19 ASSRGLVLTDTQY
TRBJ2-1 TRBV7-2 ASSLSSGVRNEQF
TRBJ1-2 TRBV5-1 ASSFGRQRSNYGYT
TRBJ2-6 TRBV5-6 ASSLGGPGANVLT
TRBJ2-6 TRBV7-8 ASSSRRLAGASTGANVLT
TRBJ2-1 TRBV10-3 AISKSGTVYNEQF
TRBJ1-5 TRBV19 ASSFGTGGGSNQPQH
TRBJ1-3 TRBV5-1 ASSLGTGYESSGNTIY
TRBJ1-1 TRBV2 ASVRLQGVNTEAF
TRBJ2-3 TRBV18 ASSLQGGGTDTQY
TRBJ2-3 TRBV7-3 ASSSSGSTDTQY
TRBJ1-1 TRBV2 ASRLNTEAF
TRBJ2-5 TRBV5-1 ASSLVSRTSGGAGRFQETQY
TRBJ1-1 TRBV20-1 SARAGIEAF
TRBJ2-3 TRBV11-2 ASSSDSSTDTQY
TRBJ1-4 TRBV20-1 PGLKNEKLF
TRBJ1-1 TRBV19 ASSIPRDRNTEAF
TRBJ1-1 TRBV9 ASSRGGRASVEAF
TRBJ2-1 TRBV7-2 ASSLSPQYEQF
TRBJ2-7 TRBV5-4 ASSLADFGTGSYEQY
TRBJ2-1 TRBV29-1 SVDAVRGPLNEQF
TRBJ2-1 TRBV27 ASTSFSGLGNEQF
TRBJ1-4 TRBV6-6 ASSYGQTNEKLF
TRBJ2-7 TRBV30 AWSVKSGTGHYEQY
TRBJ2-5 TRBV6-6 ASSFDYATGQETQY
TRBJ2-7 TRBV7-2 ASRGGPSSYEQY
TRBJ1-2 TRBV4-2 ASSQDDAGEGGYT
TRBJ1-1 TRBV5-5 ASSFRGGTEAF
TRBJ2-7 TRBV18 ASSPASATYEQY